These 6 T cell receptor beta chains originate from one sample sequenced in a study of T cell repertoires in cytomegalovirus infection. TCRdb reprocessed the reads via MiXCR and lists one record per CDR3 protein. The repertoire holds 90,000 to 120,000 distinct CDR3 sequences, with around 40% as singletons. These receptors have no identified antigens. The sample consisted of CD8+ T cells from cultured PBMCs, taken from culture after CMV antigen stimulation. All receptors come from a human donor in good health (CMV status not recorded). Some clones in this sample may be carry-over from other donors' samples.

The table lists this clonotype with many counts. The V and J genes are TRBV7-2 and TRBJ2-7, with D tentatively TRBD1 (6 bases). This CDR3 is 14 amino acids long. The germline V and J ends were trimmed by 1 base and 5 bases, with 12 bases remaining between them. Germline CDR1 reads SGHTA; CDR2 reads FQGNSA. The CDR3 DNA reads as TGTGCCAGCAGCTTAGAAGTACAGGGCGACGAGCAGTACTTC. Translating it yields CASSLEVQGDEQYF.

The V gene is TRBV28, the J gene TRBJ2-3; D not resolved. The length of the CDR3 is 13 residues. The germline V gene encodes CDR1 MDHEN and CDR2 SYDVKM. Trimming stripped 8 bases from V and 1 base from J, with 10 bases between. The CDR3 nucleotides read TGTGCCAGCCTCATGTCGGGCACAGATACGCAGTATTTT. As protein: CASLMSGTDTQYF.

The chain is built from TRBV4-1 and TRBJ2-7, with TRBD2 identical over 11 bases. CDR1 and CDR2 (germline): MGHRA, YSYEKL. Germline trimming cut 2 bases from V and 2 bases from J; bases unmatched to any gene: 5. The length of the CDR3 is 16 residues. Written as DNA, the CDR3 is TGCGCCAGCAGCCAACTAATGACTAGCGGGGCCTACGAGCAGTACTTC. Amino acids: CASSQLMTSGAYEQYF.

This chain uses TRBV28 with TRBJ2-5, with 14 bases that match TRBD2. Germline V CDR1 and CDR2: MDHEN, SYDVKM. J was trimmed by 9 bases and V by 2 bases; bases with no gene match: 5. This CDR3 region has 15 residues. CDR3 loop: CASSLRGLAGEPQYF. The CDR3 DNA reads TGTGCCAGCAGTTTAAGGGGACTAGCGGGGGAGCCCCAGTACTTC.

The chain links TRBV29-1 to TRBJ1-3; maybe TRBD1 (5 bases). The germline CDR1 and CDR2 sequences are SQVTM and ANQGSEA. The CDR3 sequence is 15 residues long. The V end was cut by 0 bases, the J end by 3 bases, with 12 bases between. DNA of the CDR3: TGCAGCGTTGAAGAGGGGGGAATGTTTGGAAACACCATATATTTT. Its translation: CSVEEGGMFGNTIYF. The variable domain in full, completed from reference TRBV29-1 and TRBJ1-3, reads SAVISQKPSRDICQRGTSLTIQCQVDSQVTMMFWYRQQPGQSLTLIATANQGSEATYESGFVIDKFPISRPNLTFSTLTVSNMSPEDSSIYLCSVEEGGMFGNTIYFGEGSWLTVV.

The chain is built from TRBV6-6 and TRBJ2-7; TRBD2 might be the D (5 bases). Per the germline V gene, CDR1 is MNHNY and CDR2 is SVGAGI (reference sequence). The CDR3 contains 15 residues. V lost 6 bases and J lost 5, with 20 bases in between. The CDR3 reads CASSLYFRDGDEQYF. As DNA, the CDR3 is TGTGCCAGCAGCCTTTACTTCCGGGATGGCGACGAGCAGTACTTC.